This record covers a single TCR beta chain. Primers: 60 Vbeta forward and 13 Jbeta reverse. The data were produced by immunoSEQ multiplex PCR, yet TCRdb's version contains in-frame clones alone and is incomplete. The profile shows roughly 200,000 clones, 75% to 90% of them singletons. Germline V gene lookup returns CDR1 MNHEY and CDR2 SMNVEV (reference sequence). The CDR3 runs 13 residues. The sample comes from a study of cytomegalovirus exposure and HLA in healthy donors. The receptor was isolated from a woman aged 35 to 49 in good health and CMV-seronegative. J is TRBJ2-7 and V is TRBV27; D is perhaps TRBD1 (6 bases). The DNA end is more similar to TRBJ2-5, so the J call may be wrong. Sequencing was carried out using PBMCs. CDR3 sequence (DNA): TGTGCCAGCAGTACAGGGTTCGCAGAGACCCAGTACTTC. Protein product: CASSTGFAETQYF.